This T cell receptor beta chain is drawn from a study of blood T cell repertoires in COVID-19. The trim removed 0 bases at V and 4 bases at J, leaving 6 bases unmatched. Germline values: CDR1 SGHRS, CDR2 YFSETQ. This CDR3 is 16 amino acids long. The table came from immunoSEQ multiplex PCR; TCRdb's copy has only in-frame clones and leaves some out. The sample contains tens of thousands of clones, roughly 82% of which appear only once. This clonotype originated in a woman of 80 years or more with acute or convalescent COVID-19. The sample comprised peripheral blood. The chain recombines TRBV5-1 with TRBJ2-1, with 8 positions matching TRBD2. The CDR3 protein is CASSLEAVAGYNEQFF. In nucleotides, the CDR3 is TGCGCCAGCAGCTTGGAGGCGGTAGCGGGGTACAATGAGCAGTTCTTC.